The 24 T cell receptor beta chains given below trace back to one sample, sequenced in a study of control samples from healthy donors and cancer patients. Assay used: immunoSEQ multiplex PCR; TCRdb lists only in-frame clones, some missing. The table lists some 140,000 clones, about 94% of them singletons. Specimen: PBMCs. All receptors derive from a man aged 55 to 69 with colorectal cancer.

The V gene is TRBV27, the J gene TRBJ2-1; D call uncertain. The V gene lost 2 bases and the J gene lost 3 bases, with 5 bases spanning the gap. The CDR3 spans 13 residues. The germline gives CDR1 MNHEY, CDR2 SMNVEV (reference sequence). CDR3 DNA sequence: TGTGCCAGCAGTTTAGGCAGCTACAATGAGCAGTTCTTC. Protein product: CASSLGSYNEQFF.

The rearrangement joins TRBV12-3 or TRBV12-4 to TRBJ1-1; D call uncertain. Trimming left V 2 bases short and J 1 base short, with 5 bases between. There are 13 residues in the CDR3. The CDR3 loop is CASSLSENTEAFF. CDR3 sequence (DNA): TGTGCCAGCAGTTTAAGCGAGAACACTGAAGCTTTCTTT.

The chain has TRBV4-3 and TRBJ1-1, with D uncertain. Germline V gene lookup returns CDR1 LGHNA and CDR2 YSLEER. Between the trimmed V and J ends, which lost 1 base and 1 base, there was a span of 10 bases. This CDR3 is 15 amino acids long. Here the CDR3 DNA reads TGCGCCAGCAGCCAAGTCGCGGGAACGAACACTGAAGCTTTCTTT. The encoded protein is CASSQVAGTNTEAFF.

V is TRBV11-3 and J is TRBJ2-5, with 15 bases matching TRBD2. V lost 5 bases, J lost 4 bases, and 5 bases stayed unmatched. The CDR3 sequence is 16 residues long. Germline CDR1 SGHNT, CDR2 YENEEA. CDR3 nucleotides: TGTGCCAGCAGCCCGGGACTAGCGGGGGGACGAGAGACCCAGTACTTC. Translated: CASSPGLAGGRETQYF.

The rearrangement links TRBV2 to TRBJ1-5; 7 nucleotides agree with TRBD1. The junction had 4 bases not matched to a gene; V was cut back by 5 bases and J by 3 bases. The germline V gene has CDR1 SNHLY and CDR2 FYNNEI. The CDR3 consists of 14 residues. Written as DNA, the CDR3 is TGTGCCAGCAGTCGACAGGGTCTCAATCAGCCCCAGCATTTT. Protein sequence: CASSRQGLNQPQHF.

The chain is built from TRBV6-5 and TRBJ1-2, with D maybe TRBD1 (6 bases). The CDR3 length is 13 residues. The germline gives CDR1 MNHEY, CDR2 SVGAGI. Trimming removed 8 bases at V and 0 bases at J, with 10 bases between. The CDR3 protein is CASSRGPNYGYTF. In nucleotides, the CDR3 is TGTGCCAGCTCCAGGGGTCCTAACTATGGCTACACCTTC.

This clone appeared once. V is TRBV19 and J is TRBJ1-5, with a weak D call TRBD1 (6 bases). V was cut by 5 bases and J by 2 bases, with 13 bases left in between. The CDR3 runs to 15 residues. Germline values: CDR1 LNHDA, CDR2 SQIVND (reference sequence). CDR3 sequence reads: CASSVGGFGNQPQHF. The DNA for the CDR3 is TGTGCCAGTAGTGTGGGGGGCTTTGGCAATCAGCCCCAGCATTTT.

The chain recombines TRBV3-1 (or the pseudogene TRBV3-2) with TRBJ2-7, with D perhaps TRBD1 or TRBD2 (5 bases each). The CDR3 length is 12 residues. Trimming cost V 1 base and J 4 bases, with 5 bases left between them. Germline-derived CDR1 and CDR2 are LGHDT and YNNKEL (reference sequence). This chain's CDR3 is CASSQGGYEQYF. The CDR3 nucleotides read TGTGCCAGCAGCCAAGGGGGGTACGAGCAGTACTTC.

The genes are TRBV7-9 and TRBJ1-1; D unclear. The CDR3 loop spans 16 amino acids. Germline values: CDR1 SEHNR, CDR2 FQNEAQ (reference sequence). V was trimmed by 2 bases and J by 0 bases, leaving 13 bases between them. In DNA, the CDR3 is TGTGCCAGCAGCTTAAAAGAGCGCGGGTTGAACACTGAAGCTTTCTTT. It codes for CASSLKERGLNTEAFF.

The J gene is TRBJ2-5, the V gene TRBV11-3; no reliable D call. The germline CDR1 and CDR2 sequences are SGHNT and YENEEA. Trimming stripped 5 bases from V and 3 bases from J, with 10 bases between. This CDR3 is built from 13 residues. The CDR3: CASSPGPKETQYF. The CDR3 DNA follows: TGTGCCAGCAGCCCCGGGCCTAAAGAGACCCAGTACTTC.

This chain links TRBV30 with TRBJ1-5, with D possibly matching TRBD1 (5 bases). Germline CDR1 and CDR2: GTSNPN and SVGIG (reference sequence). V was shortened by 0 bases and J by 6 bases, with 15 bases between the two germline ends. CDR3 length: 15 amino acids. CDR3 sequence: CAWSVGAGGSQPQHF. The CDR3, as DNA: TGTGCCTGGAGTGTAGGGGCAGGCGGGAGTCAGCCCCAGCATTTT.

This chain links TRBV3-1 (or the pseudogene TRBV3-2) with TRBJ2-1, with no clear D. Germline V lookup: CDR1 LGHDT, CDR2 YNNKEL (reference sequence). V shed 0 bases and J shed 0 bases, with 3 bases lying between them. The CDR3 has 14 amino acids. This chain's CDR3 is CASSQDGSYNEQFF. CDR3 DNA sequence: TGTGCCAGCAGCCAAGACGGCTCCTACAATGAGCAGTTCTTC.

The chain is built from TRBV3-1 (or the pseudogene TRBV3-2) and TRBJ1-2, with 7 nucleotides matching TRBD1. CDR1 is LGHDT, CDR2 YNNKEL, per germline (reference sequence). Losses at the gene ends were 2 bases for V and 4 bases for J; bases not matched to a gene: 4. This CDR3 contains 14 residues. The chain's CDR3 is CASSQTGTVYGYTF. In nucleotides, the CDR3 is TGTGCCAGCAGCCAAACCGGGACAGTCTATGGCTACACCTTC.

This sequence joins TRBV27 and TRBJ1-5, with D perhaps matching TRBD1 (5 bases). CDR1 and CDR2 from the germline V gene are MNHEY and SMNVEV (reference sequence). This CDR3 comprises 15 residues. With 1 base removed from V and 4 bases from J, the gap between germline ends came to 11 bases. CDR3 sequence reads: CASSLWYGGNQPQHF. The CDR3 region has the DNA TGTGCCAGCAGTTTATGGTATGGGGGGAATCAGCCCCAGCATTTT.

This sequence joins TRBV6-6 and TRBJ1-1; D uncertain. This CDR3 has 14 residues. Germline values: CDR1 MNHNY, CDR2 SVGAGI (reference sequence). V was cut by 0 bases and J by 2 bases, with 7 bases left in between. CDR3 bases: TGTGCCAGCAGTTACTCTTTTACTAACACTGAAGCTTTCTTT. The encoded protein is CASSYSFTNTEAFF.

The J gene is TRBJ1-2, the V gene TRBV6-2 or TRBV6-3, with a possible D match to TRBD1 (6 bases). The germline CDR1 and CDR2 sequences are MNHEY and SVGEGT. V shed 3 bases and J shed 4 bases, with 12 bases lying between them. The CDR3 contains 14 residues. For the CDR3, the DNA is TGTGCCAGCAGTTATGGTCAGGGGAGCTATGGCTACACCTTC. Protein product: CASSYGQGSYGYTF.

V is TRBV30 and J is TRBJ2-1; D is possibly TRBD2 (5 bases). Germline V gene lookup returns CDR1 GTSNPN and CDR2 SVGIG (reference sequence). The CDR3 extends over 16 amino acids. Trimming removed 2 bases at V and 7 bases at J, with 21 bases between. The CDR3 nucleotides read TGTGCCTGGAGTAGGGCTGGGAGCGGACGGCTGAATGAGCAGTTCTTC. It translates to CAWSRAGSGRLNEQFF.

This chain joins TRBV29-1 and TRBJ1-1, with D uncertain. Trimming pared 3 bases from V and 0 bases from J, leaving 8 bases between. The CDR3 is 13 amino acids. Germline-derived CDR1 and CDR2 are SQVTM and ANQGSEA. CDR3 sequence reads: CSVDRSMNTEAFF. The CDR3, as DNA: TGCAGCGTTGACAGGTCTATGAACACTGAAGCTTTCTTT.

The count of this clone is one. The chain couples TRBV28 to TRBJ2-7; 7 bases are a match to TRBD1. The CDR3 runs 15 residues. Trimming removed 2 bases from V and 3 bases from J; junction bases left unmatched: 7. Germline V gene data show CDR1 as MDHEN and CDR2 as SYDVKM. The CDR3 nucleotides are TGTGCCAGCAGTTTACCGACAGGGTCGGACTACGAGCAGTACTTC. Translation gives CASSLPTGSDYEQYF.

This clone was detected once. The chain is built from TRBV7-2 and TRBJ2-7; 7 bases agree with TRBD1. The CDR3 covers 14 residues. Unmatched junction bases numbered 3, after V lost 2 bases and J lost 2 bases. Germline V gene data show CDR1 as SGHTA and CDR2 as FQGNSA. Here the CDR3 reads CASSLLTGAYEQYF. The CDR3 region has the DNA TGTGCCAGCAGCTTACTAACAGGGGCCTACGAGCAGTACTTC.

V and J are TRBV23-1 and TRBJ2-7; tentatively, D is TRBD1 (6 bases). TRBV23-1 is known as an ORF, though its function is uncertain. With 4 bases removed from V and 4 bases from J, the gap between germline ends came to 20 bases. The CDR3 is 16 amino acids. CDR3 sequence (DNA): TGCGCCAGCAGTCGGTACTACAGGGTTAGATGGTACGAGCAGTACTTC. It yields the protein CASSRYYRVRWYEQYF.

The chain recombines TRBV6-5 with TRBJ1-1; D gene uncertain. The CDR3 is made up of 14 amino acids. The germline V gene encodes CDR1 MNHEY and CDR2 SVGAGI. V was shortened by 1 base and J by 1 base, with 7 bases between the two germline ends. The CDR3 here is CASSYLSGNTEAFF. The DNA of the CDR3 is TGTGCCAGCAGTTACTTGTCCGGGAACACTGAAGCTTTCTTT.

The chain couples TRBV3-1 (or the pseudogene TRBV3-2) to TRBJ1-5; 7 bases map to TRBD1. CDR1 and CDR2 (germline): LGHDT, YNNKEL (reference sequence). The CDR3 sequence is 14 residues long. The trim removed 0 bases at V and 5 bases at J, leaving 1 base unmatched. The CDR3 DNA reads as TGTGCCAGCAGCCAAGAAGGACAGGATCAGCCCCAGCATTTT. Protein product: CASSQEGQDQPQHF.

This clone was counted a single time. This chain links TRBV27 with TRBJ1-2, with 8 bases fitting TRBD1. With V trimmed by 7 bases and J by 7 bases, 20 bases remained unmatched. CDR3 size: 17 residues. From germline, CDR1 is MNHEY and CDR2 SMNVEV (reference sequence). In DNA, the CDR3 is TGTGCCAGCACTCTAAGTTTTGGGGGACAGGACTGGTTTGGCTACACCTTC. It codes for CASTLSFGGQDWFGYTF.